The source of this T cell receptor beta chain is a study of T-cell reconstitution after alpha-beta-depleted transplantation in children. Unique molecular identifiers were incorporated into the prepared TCRbeta library. In TCRdb, the PCR reads were re-called with MiXCR into one record per CDR3 protein. The sample has hundreds of thousands of distinct CDR3 sequences; 32% are singletons. V lost 1 base to trimming and J lost 0 bases, with 9 bases between them. This CDR3 spans 15 amino acids. Germline CDR1 SGHTA, CDR2 FQGTGA. The chain joins TRBV7-3 to TRBJ1-2; D remains unclear. The sequencing here drew on PBMCs from the stem cell graft donor, taken from the stem cell graft. The clonotype originates from a human donor who donated a stem cell graft to a child with aplastic anemia. The CDR3 protein is CASSLRAVSNYGYTF. In DNA form, the CDR3 reads TGTGCCAGCAGCTTAAGGGCGGTTTCTAACTATGGCTACACCTTC.